This is a list of T cell receptor beta chains from one sample in a study of CD8+ T cells in alopecia areata. Measured with immunoSEQ multiplex PCR; TCRdb has only the in-frame clones, and not every one. The sample records 150,000 to 200,000 clones, around three fifths being singletons. Sequencing used CD4+ T cells sorted from blood, obtained around week 50, from a patient treated with tofacitinib. The source of these receptors is a human donor with alopecia areata. Each CDR3 is given without its conserved first and last residue. Fields, in order: V gene, clone size, J gene, CDR3 protein. Some rows mark clone size as missing; the rest say once, few, many or name a class of expanded clone.

>TRBV5-1|once|TRBJ1-5
ASSLSGTNQPQH
>TRBV4-3|NA|TRBJ2-7
ASSRGPSYEQY
>TRBV6-6|NA|TRBJ1-5
ASTPRAGQPQH
>TRBV18|once|TRBJ1-1
ASSREWTVNTEAF
>TRBV25-1|few|TRBJ1-3
ASSENTPGNTIY
>TRBV23-1|NA|TRBJ2-7
ASSQSVTPPSEQY
>TRBV18|NA|TRBJ2-4
ASSPITAGDKNIQY
>TRBV29-1|few|TRBJ2-7
SVAGRTSYEQY
>TRBV29-1|NA|TRBJ2-7
SVGQGGAGYEQY
>TRBV7-2|NA|TRBJ1-5
ASSLVSTDNQPQH
>TRBV9|NA|TRBJ2-5
ASTPGGLYQETQY
>TRBV6-5|NA|TRBJ1-5
ASRYLTGAKV
>TRBV30|NA|TRBJ2-1
AWSGRDRYNEQF
>TRBV11-2|NA|TRBJ2-7
ASSLVAGAYEQY
>TRBV15|NA|NA
ATSPRQFSYEQY
>TRBV5-1|NA|TRBJ1-6
ASSLAGQGRGSPLH
>TRBV29-1|NA|TRBJ1-1
SVDEAGGTEAF
>TRBV10-3|few|TRBJ1-4
AISDGQGEKLF
>TRBV7-2|few|TRBJ1-5
ASSFFSQPQH
>TRBV11-2|NA|TRBJ2-7
ASSPTTGNYEQY
>TRBV29-1|NA|TRBJ2-3
SVGHTDTQY
>TRBV6-5|NA|TRBJ2-7
ASSDPQGHEQY
>TRBV5-6|NA|TRBJ2-7
ASSLLGPSSYEQY
>TRBV7-9|medium-sized|TRBJ1-4
ASSLQPGEELF
>TRBV7-2|NA|TRBJ1-1
ASSPMGSRTEAF
>TRBV30|NA|TRBJ1-3
AWSDLTGIGTIY
>TRBV7-2|NA|TRBJ1-1
ASSVKPNTEAF
>TRBV5-4|NA|TRBJ2-7
ASSLALAGGGSSYEQY
>TRBV29-1|NA|TRBJ1-1
SVDRGLGTEAF
>TRBV12-5|NA|TRBJ1-6
ASGLFLGSAANSPLH
>TRBV30|once|TRBJ1-6
AWSGRRDNSPLH
>TRBV5-6|NA|TRBJ1-1
ASRGSQGNTEAF
>TRBV7-2|once|TRBJ2-3
AMRSTDTQY
>TRBV7-8|NA|TRBJ1-6
ASSLVSGQSPLH
>TRBV30|NA|TRBJ1-2
ARGSARGYT
>TRBV5-1|NA|TRBJ1-1
ASSLGGRTEAF